The source of this TCR beta chain is a study of cytomegalovirus exposure and HLA in healthy donors. Looking at the study overall: An early data release held some 85 million unique TCRs from HLA-typed donors. Study findings and constraints: Immune exposure data for these donors was limited to CMV serostatus. The authors enumerated over 150 TCR beta chains as linked to cytomegalovirus.

The PCR had 60 Vbeta and 13 Jbeta primers. The method was immunoSEQ multiplex PCR; TCRdb's version includes in-frame clones alone and lacks a portion of them. The sample lists about 150,000 clones, 64% occurring once. CDR1 is WSHSY, CDR2 SAAADI, per germline. Deletions cut 3 bases from V and 11 bases from J, with 13 bases between. This CDR3 comprises 12 residues. About this clone itself: What it recognizes is unknown.

The chain carries TRBV10-2 and TRBJ1-1; D not certain. The source is a woman aged 30 to 39 in good health and CMV-seropositive. Sequencing was performed on PBMCs. CDR3 nucleotide sequence: TGCGCCAGCAGTGATCTTCCCGGGTACGCTTTCTTT. This encodes CASSDLPGYAFF.